The TCR beta chain described here comes from a study of CD8+CD57+ T cells in acquired aplastic anemia. It was genomic DNA that served as the template for profiling TCR beta VDJ and CDR3. TCRdb processed the reads anew with MiXCR; each CDR3 protein has one entry. The sample gives 150,000 to 200,000 distinct CDR3 sequences, just under 65% of which show up once; 45% is in the top ten. Source material: sorted CD4+, CD8+, or CD8+CD57+ T cells (not recorded which) from PBMCs. The sequence was collected from a human donor in good health.

The CDR3 DNA follows: TGTGCCACCAGCAAAGAAGGGGTAGGGGGCAGTAATTCACCCCTCCACTTT. Translating gives CATSKEGVGGSNSPLHF. V is TRBV15 and J is TRBJ1-6, with 7 nucleotides matching TRBD1. V shed 4 bases, J shed 6 bases, and the junction held 12 bases outside the gene matches. CDR1 is LNHNV and CDR2 is YYDKDF in the germline V gene (reference sequence). The CDR3 is made up of 17 amino acids. The full variable domain, completed using reference TRBV15 and TRBJ1-6, is DAMVIQNPRYQVTQFGKPVTLSCSQTLNHNVMYWYQQKSSQAPKLLFHYYDKDFNNEADTPDNFQSRRPNTSFCFLDIRSPGLGDTAMYLCATSKEGVGGSNSPLHFGNGTRLTVT.